The 2 T cell receptor beta chains in this list originate from one sample, sequenced in a study of T cell responses to AZD1222 COVID-19 vaccine. Using immunoSEQ multiplex PCR, the repertoire was profiled, and TCRdb retains in-frame clones only, with some absent. The data show about 150,000 clones, with 88% seen just once and approximately 16% held by the top ten. The starting material was peripheral blood, obtained on day 0 of AZD1222 vaccination. These receptors all come from an adult in good health.

The rearrangement uses TRBV5-5 and TRBJ2-5; a possible D gene is TRBD2 (5 bases). Germline values: CDR1 SGHKS, CDR2 YYEKEE (reference sequence). This CDR3 spans 13 amino acids. V was trimmed by 0 bases and J by 5 bases, leaving 8 bases between them. CDR3 sequence (DNA): TGTGCCAGCAGCTTGGGTTCGGGGGAGACCCAGTACTTC. Its translation: CASSLGSGETQYF.

This chain connects TRBV5-5 to TRBJ2-3, with 10 bases aligning to TRBD2. CDR3 length: 14 residues. V was pared by 1 base and J by 4 bases, with 0 bases of the junction left unmatched. Per the germline V gene, CDR1 is SGHKS and CDR2 is YYEKEE (reference sequence). The CDR3 here is CASSLSGGADTQYF. The CDR3 DNA sequence: TGTGCCAGCAGCTTGAGCGGGGGGGCAGATACGCAGTATTTT. Filled out from reference TRBV5-5 and TRBJ2-3, the complete variable domain reads DAGVTQSPTHLIKTRGQQVTLRCSPISGHKSVSWYQQVLGQGPQFIFQYYEKEERGRGNFPDRFSARQFPNYSSELNVNALLLGDSALYLCASSLSGGADTQYFGPGTRLTVL.